A single sample gave rise to the 8 T cell receptor beta chains below, sequenced in a study of metastatic and nonmetastatic thyroid tumors. TCRdb reanalyzed the PCR reads with MiXCR. The table shows over 30,000 clones, with about 29% occurring only once. Every patient underwent thyroid surgery untreated. The specimen was blood. Receptor source: a female donor with papillary thyroid cancer or a benign thyroid nodule (not recorded which). Some clones in this sample may be carry-over from other donors' samples.

This clone was detected ten times or more. V usage is TRBV18 and J usage is TRBJ2-7; no clear D. Germline V lookup: CDR1 KGHSH, CDR2 LQKENI. The V end lost 3 bases, the J end lost 6 bases, and 15 bases lay between the germline ends. The CDR3 runs 14 residues. The CDR3 is CASSPTPLAPEQYF. DNA of the CDR3: TGTGCCAGCTCACCCACTCCCCTCGCTCCCGAGCAGTACTTC.

About this clone itself: This likely comes from a read error, as the CDR3 has no conserved phenylalanine or tryptophan at its end. The J gene is TRBJ2-7, the V gene TRBV12-3 or TRBV12-4; D is unresolved. Trimming cost V 3 bases and J 6 bases, with 9 bases left between them. The CDR3 totals 12 residues. CDR3 nucleotides: TGTGCCAGCAGTTTGGGCAGTTCCGAGCAGTACTTG. Residues: CASSLGSSEQYL.

V gene TRBV5-1 combines with J gene TRBJ2-2, with 9 bases matching TRBD1. The length of the CDR3 is 15 residues. Germline CDR1 is SGHRS and CDR2 is YFSETQ. V shed 4 bases, J shed 0 bases, and the junction held 1 base outside the gene matches. DNA for the CDR3: TGCGCCAGCAGCCGGGACAGGGCGAACACCGGGGAGCTGTTTTTT. The encoded protein is CASSRDRANTGELFF.

The table lists this clone with many counts. V usage is TRBV24-1 and J usage is TRBJ2-7; 9 bases are shared with TRBD1. This CDR3 region has 15 residues. Germline V gene sequence: CDR1 KGHDR, CDR2 SFDVKD. V lost 5 bases, J lost 0 bases, and 4 bases stayed unmatched. CDR3 protein: CATSASGQGSYEQYF. The CDR3 region has the DNA TGTGCCACCAGTGCCTCGGGACAGGGCTCCTACGAGCAGTACTTC.

About this clone: At one end, the junction sequence differs from germline, possibly due to a read error. This chain joins TRBV15 and TRBJ2-2; TRBD2 agrees at 12 bases. CDR3 length equals 18 residues. Germline loops: CDR1 LNHNV, CDR2 YYDKDF (reference sequence). CDR3 sequence reads: CATIRVSSGGENTVELFF. CDR3 bases: TGTGCCACCATCAGAGTTTCTAGCGGGGGGGAGAACACCGTGGAGCTGTTTTTT.

This clone has ten or more counts. The chain links TRBV30 to TRBJ2-5; D possibly corresponds to TRBD2 (5 bases). The ends were cut back, 0 bases at V and 5 bases at J, with 7 bases in the middle. Germline CDR1 GTSNPN, CDR2 SVGIG (reference sequence). The CDR3 loop spans 12 amino acids. In DNA form, the CDR3 reads TGTGCCTGGAGTGTGGAGCGGGAGACCCAGTACTTC. It specifies CAWSVERETQYF.

A note on this clone: One end of the junction is discordant with germline, which a read error may explain. V usage is TRBV6-1 and J usage is TRBJ2-5, with 12 nucleotides matching TRBD2. Per the germline V gene, CDR1 is MNHNS and CDR2 is SASEGT. The CDR3 consists of 16 residues. DNA for the CDR3: TGTGCCAGCAAAGTCTCGACTAGCGGGAGTCGGCAGACGCAGTACTTC. It yields the protein CASKVSTSGSRQTQYF.

This clone was counted ten times or more. The V call is TRBV15, the J call TRBJ2-5; no clear D. The CDR3 has 13 amino acids. CDR1 is LNHNV and CDR2 is YYDKDF in the germline V gene (reference sequence). V lost 4 bases to trimming and J lost 2 bases, with 8 bases between them. CDR3 loop: CATSKIYQETQYF. CDR3 sequence (DNA): TGTGCCACCAGCAAAATTTATCAAGAGACCCAGTACTTC.